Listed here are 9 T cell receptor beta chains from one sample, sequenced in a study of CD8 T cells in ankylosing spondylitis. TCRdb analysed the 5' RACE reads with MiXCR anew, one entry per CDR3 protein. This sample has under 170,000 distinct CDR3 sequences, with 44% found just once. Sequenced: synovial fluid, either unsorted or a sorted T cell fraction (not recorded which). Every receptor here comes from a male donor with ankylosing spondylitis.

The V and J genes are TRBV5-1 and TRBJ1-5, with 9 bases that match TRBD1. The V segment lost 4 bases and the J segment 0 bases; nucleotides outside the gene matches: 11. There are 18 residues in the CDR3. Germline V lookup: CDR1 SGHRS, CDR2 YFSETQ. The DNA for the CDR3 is TGCGCCAGCAGCCTTGGGACAGGGAGGGCGGGTAGCAATCAGCCCCAGCATTTT. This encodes CASSLGTGRAGSNQPQHF.

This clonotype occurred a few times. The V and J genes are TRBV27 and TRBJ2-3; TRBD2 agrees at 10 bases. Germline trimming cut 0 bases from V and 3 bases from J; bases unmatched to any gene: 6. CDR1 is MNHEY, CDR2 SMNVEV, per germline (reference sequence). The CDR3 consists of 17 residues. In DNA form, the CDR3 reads TGTGCCAGCAGTTTATCGTCCCTAGCGGGGGTGACAGATACGCAGTATTTT. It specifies CASSLSSLAGVTDTQYF.

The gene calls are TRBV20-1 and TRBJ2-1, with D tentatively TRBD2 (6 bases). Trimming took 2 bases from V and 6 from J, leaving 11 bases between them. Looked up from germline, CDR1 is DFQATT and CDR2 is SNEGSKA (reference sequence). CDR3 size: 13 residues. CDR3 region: CSARIGEANEQFF. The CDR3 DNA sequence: TGCAGTGCTAGAATCGGGGAGGCCAATGAGCAGTTCTTC.

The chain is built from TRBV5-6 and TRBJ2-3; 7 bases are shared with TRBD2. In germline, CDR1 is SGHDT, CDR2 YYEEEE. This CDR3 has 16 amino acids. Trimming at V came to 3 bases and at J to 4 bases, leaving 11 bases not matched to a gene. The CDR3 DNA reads TGTGCCAGCAGCTCCTTCTTCGCGACTAGCCCAGATACGCAGTATTTT. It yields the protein CASSSFFATSPDTQYF.

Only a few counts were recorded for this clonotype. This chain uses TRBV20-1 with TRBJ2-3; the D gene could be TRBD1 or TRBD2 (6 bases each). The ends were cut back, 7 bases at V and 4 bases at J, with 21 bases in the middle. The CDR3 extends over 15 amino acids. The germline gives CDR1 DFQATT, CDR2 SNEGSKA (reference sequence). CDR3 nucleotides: TGCAGTGACCCGTCAGGGGCGGGGAAAGCAGATACGCAGTATTTT. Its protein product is CSDPSGAGKADTQYF.

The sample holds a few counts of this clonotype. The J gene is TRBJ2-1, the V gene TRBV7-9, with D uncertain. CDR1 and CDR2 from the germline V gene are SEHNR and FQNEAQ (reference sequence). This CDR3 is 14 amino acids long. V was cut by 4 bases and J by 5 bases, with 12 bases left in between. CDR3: CASSSGPADNEQFF. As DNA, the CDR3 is TGTGCCAGCAGCTCCGGGCCGGCTGACAATGAGCAGTTCTTC.

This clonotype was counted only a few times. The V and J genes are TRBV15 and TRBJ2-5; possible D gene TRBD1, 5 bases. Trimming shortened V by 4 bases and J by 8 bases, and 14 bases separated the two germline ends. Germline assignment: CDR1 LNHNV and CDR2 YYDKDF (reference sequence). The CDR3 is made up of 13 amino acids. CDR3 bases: TGTGCCACCAGCACAGACAGCAAGAGAACCCAGTACTTC. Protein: CATSTDSKRTQYF.

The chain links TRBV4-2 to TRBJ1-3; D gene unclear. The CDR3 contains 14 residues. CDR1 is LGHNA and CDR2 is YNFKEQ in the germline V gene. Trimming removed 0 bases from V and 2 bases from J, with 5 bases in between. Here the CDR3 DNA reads TGTGCCAGCAGCCAAGATGTCCCTGGAAACACCATATATTTT. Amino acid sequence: CASSQDVPGNTIYF.

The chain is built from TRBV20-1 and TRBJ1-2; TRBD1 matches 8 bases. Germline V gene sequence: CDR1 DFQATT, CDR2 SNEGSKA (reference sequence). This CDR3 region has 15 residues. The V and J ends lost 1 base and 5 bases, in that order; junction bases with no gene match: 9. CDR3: CSARAWTGWGYGYTF. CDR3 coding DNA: TGCAGTGCTAGAGCTTGGACAGGGTGGGGGTATGGCTACACCTTC.